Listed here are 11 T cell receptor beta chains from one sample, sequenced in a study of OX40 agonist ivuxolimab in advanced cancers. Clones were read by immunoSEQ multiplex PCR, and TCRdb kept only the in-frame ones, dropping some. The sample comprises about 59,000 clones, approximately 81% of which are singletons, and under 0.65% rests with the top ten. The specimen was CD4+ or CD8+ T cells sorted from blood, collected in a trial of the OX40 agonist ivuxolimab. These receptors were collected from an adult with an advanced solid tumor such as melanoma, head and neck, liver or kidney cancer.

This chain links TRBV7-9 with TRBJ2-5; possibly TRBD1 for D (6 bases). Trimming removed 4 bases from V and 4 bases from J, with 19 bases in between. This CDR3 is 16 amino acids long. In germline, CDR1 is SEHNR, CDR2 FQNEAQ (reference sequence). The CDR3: CASSSALGTRLETQYF. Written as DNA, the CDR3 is TGTGCCAGCAGCTCCGCTTTAGGGACACGGCTAGAGACCCAGTACTTC.

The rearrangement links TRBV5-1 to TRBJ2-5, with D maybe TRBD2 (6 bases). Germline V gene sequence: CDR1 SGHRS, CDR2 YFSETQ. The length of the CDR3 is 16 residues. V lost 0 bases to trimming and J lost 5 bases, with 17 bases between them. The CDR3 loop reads CASSLDSGTSGETQYF. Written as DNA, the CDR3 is TGCGCCAGCAGCTTGGATAGCGGAACAAGCGGGGAGACCCAGTACTTC. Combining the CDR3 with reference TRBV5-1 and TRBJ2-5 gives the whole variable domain KAGVTQTPRYLIKTRGQQVTLSCSPISGHRSVSWYQQTPGQGLQFLFEYFSETQRNKGNFPGRFSGRQFSNSRSEMNVSTLELGDSALYLCASSLDSGTSGETQYFGPGTRLLVL.

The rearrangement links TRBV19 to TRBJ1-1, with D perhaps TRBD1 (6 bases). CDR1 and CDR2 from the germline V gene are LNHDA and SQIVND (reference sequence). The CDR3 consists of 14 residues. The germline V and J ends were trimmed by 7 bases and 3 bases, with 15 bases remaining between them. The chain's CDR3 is CASTYRDSDTEAFF. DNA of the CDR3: TGTGCCAGTACCTACAGGGATTCAGACACTGAAGCTTTCTTT.

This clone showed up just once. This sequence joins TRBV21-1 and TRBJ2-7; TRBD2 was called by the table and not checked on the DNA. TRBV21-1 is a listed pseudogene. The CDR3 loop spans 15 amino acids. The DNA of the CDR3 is TGTGCCAGCAGCAACCCAGCGGGGGACTCCTACGAGCAGTACTTC. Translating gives CASSNPAGDSYEQYF.

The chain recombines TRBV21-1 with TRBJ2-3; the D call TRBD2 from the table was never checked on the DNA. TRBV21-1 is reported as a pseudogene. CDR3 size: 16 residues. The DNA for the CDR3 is TGTGCCAGCAGCATGCTGCGGGAGTGTCCCACAGATACGCAGTATTTT. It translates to CASSMLRECPTDTQYF.

The CDR3 loop reads CAWSPKQGAGELFF. DNA for the CDR3: TGTGCCTGGAGTCCCAAGCAGGGGGCCGGGGAGCTGTTTTTT. This sequence joins TRBV30 and TRBJ2-2; 7 bases match TRBD1. Germline-derived CDR1 and CDR2 are GTSNPN and SVGIG (reference sequence). V lost 2 bases and J lost 6; bases outside the gene matches: 6. CDR3 length equals 14 residues.

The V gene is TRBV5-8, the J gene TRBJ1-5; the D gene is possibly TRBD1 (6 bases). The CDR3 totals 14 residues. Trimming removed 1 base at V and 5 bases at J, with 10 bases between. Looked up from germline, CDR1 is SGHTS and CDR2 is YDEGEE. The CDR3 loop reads CASSLTGSDQPQHF. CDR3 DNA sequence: TGTGCCAGCAGCTTGACAGGGAGCGATCAGCCCCAGCATTTT.

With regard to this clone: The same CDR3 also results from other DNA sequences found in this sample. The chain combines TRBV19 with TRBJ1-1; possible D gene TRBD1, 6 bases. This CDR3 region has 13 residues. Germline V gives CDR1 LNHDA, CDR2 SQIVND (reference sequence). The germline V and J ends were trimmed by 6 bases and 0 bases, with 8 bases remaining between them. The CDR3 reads CASSDRLNTEAFF. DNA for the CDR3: TGTGCCAGTAGCGACAGGTTGAACACTGAAGCTTTCTTT.

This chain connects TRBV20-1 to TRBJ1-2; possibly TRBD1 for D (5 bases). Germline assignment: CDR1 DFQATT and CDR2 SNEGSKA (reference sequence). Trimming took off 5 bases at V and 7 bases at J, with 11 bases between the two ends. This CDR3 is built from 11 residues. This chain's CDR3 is CSALFRVGYTF. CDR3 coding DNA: TGCAGTGCTTTATTCAGGGTTGGCTACACCTTC.

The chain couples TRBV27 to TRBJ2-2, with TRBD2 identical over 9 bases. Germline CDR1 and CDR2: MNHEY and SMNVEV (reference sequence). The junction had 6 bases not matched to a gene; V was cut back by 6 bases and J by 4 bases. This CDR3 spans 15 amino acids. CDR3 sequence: CASSRAGGGTGELFF. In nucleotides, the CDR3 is TGTGCCAGCAGCCGCGCGGGAGGGGGCACCGGGGAGCTGTTTTTT.

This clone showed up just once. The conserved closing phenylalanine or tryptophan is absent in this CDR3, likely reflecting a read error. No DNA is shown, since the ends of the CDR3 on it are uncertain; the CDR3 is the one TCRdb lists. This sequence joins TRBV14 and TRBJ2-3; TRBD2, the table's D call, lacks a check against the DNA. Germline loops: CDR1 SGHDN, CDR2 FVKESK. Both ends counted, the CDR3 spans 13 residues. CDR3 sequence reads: CASSQGRGTSTYL.